This T cell receptor (beta chain) was observed in a study of T cells after yellow fever vaccination (dated by TCRdb to the late 2010s). Regarding the research as a whole: Libraries from fractions with low cell numbers were prepared with the SMART-Seq v4 Ultra Low Input RNA kit. Blood was drawn at multiple timepoints before and after primary and secondary immunization, with bulk PBMC replicates and cell subsets isolated. Two healthy male donors, one aged 18 to 29 and one aged 30 to 40 years, made up the cohort. Bulk TCR alpha and beta repertoires were sequenced longitudinally to track T-cell clones before and after primary and booster YFV17D yellow fever vaccination.

The treatment or condition label of this sample denotes: live attenuated yellow fever vaccine strain. At every blood-draw timepoint, two biological replicates of bulk PBMCs were collected. A standard Ficoll-Paque protocol was used to isolate PBMCs from peripheral blood. TriZol was used to extract RNA from bulk PBMCs, from CD4 and CD8 fractions, and from dextramer-positive and dextramer-negative fractions. The CDR3 goes from the cysteine to the phenylalanine over 14 residues. Of all the DNA, just the CDR3 is kept, 42 bases in frame from base 1. Based on the germline V gene, the CDR1 and CDR2 sequences are MDHEN and SYDVKM. Germline trimming: 5 bases from V, 4 bases from J; junction bases outside gene matches: 7. TCR cDNA was synthesized by 5'RACE template switching, which introduced a universal primer site and unique molecular identifiers. Priming of cDNA synthesis was performed from both the TCR alpha and TCR beta constant segments. Libraries were amplified in two PCR steps, with sample barcodes and sequencing adapters added in the second step. Sequencing of libraries was performed on Illumina HiSeq 2500 (2x100 bp) or NovaSeq (2x150 bp). Processing in the source paper ran as follows. MIGEC handled demultiplexing of reads and collapsing into UMI consensus sequences, while MiXCR performed V(D)J alignment. Vaccine-responding clonotypes were defined with edgeR using replicate PBMC samples, requiring FDR below 0.01 and a log2 fold change above 5 up to day 15. Each bulk clonotype received a CD4 or CD8 identity based on whether the sequenced CD4 or CD8 repertoire contained that clonotype at higher abundance. The raw public data were reprocessed by TCRdb itself: fastp quality trimming at Q25, MiXCR clonotype calling, in-frame beta chains only. Merged by CDR3 protein, the rows form single entries marked with the most common genes and DNA. TCRdb, not the original authors, processed these V and J calls. In this sample the table shows about 550,000 distinct CDR3 sequences, about a fifth of which occur a single time. The ten largest clones represent 13% to 15% of the sample.

A note on this clonotype: Which antigen it targets is not known. No much larger clonotype is one base removed from it; base qualities were not supplied.

The study at large found these results: A small fraction of clonotypes appeared in both the CD4 and CD8 compartments, likely as a result of convergent recombination. The secondary T-cell response was weaker than the primary response but faster, peaking on day 5 instead of day 15. Because abundant contaminating clonotypes from the bulk population could be contained in FACS-sorted repertoires, computational filtering was required. Because only a couple of donors were included in the study, the extent to which the findings can be generalized is limited. Most clones expanded after primary vaccination were re-detected after the booster (around 96% of CD4 and approximately 88% of CD8), suggesting broad memory maintenance.

The specimen comprised PBMCs, sampled 15 days after the yellow fever booster vaccination. The clonotype originates from a man aged 25 to 45 who received the YFV17D yellow fever vaccine. The V gene is TRBV28 and the J gene is TRBJ2-5, with 7 bases aligning to TRBD1. This receptor has the CDR3 CASSPPNRGETQYF. The bases are TGTGCCAGCAGTCCCCCAAACAGGGGAGAGACCCAGTACTTC.